This is a list of T cell receptor beta chains from one sample in a study of blood T cell repertoires in COVID-19. Some clones are missing from TCRdb's copy, which holds only in-frame ones; the method was immunoSEQ multiplex PCR. The data hold roughly 360,000 clones, with 81% observed a single time. Sequencing used peripheral blood. The receptors derive from a human donor with acute or convalescent COVID-19. The donor label of this sample is uncertain. Both conserved end residues are part of each CDR3. D genes are given only for firm matches. Only part of the rows carry a size: once, few, many, or a class if the clone is expanded.

CDR3aa	CDR3nt	d_gene	v_gene	j_gene	abundance
CASSLAQTGITEAFF	TGTGCCAGCAGCTTAGCGCAGACGGGAATCACTGAAGCTTTCTTT	-	TRBV7-9	TRBJ1-1	once
CASSVPTRAGDRTDTQYF	TGTGCCAGCAGTGTGCCCACTAGGGCGGGAGATCGCACAGATACGCAGTATTTT	TRBD2	TRBV25-1	TRBJ2-3	few
CASKGGLANNEQFF	TGTGCCTCCAAGGGGGGGCTAGCGAACAATGAGCAGTTCTTC	-	TRBV30	TRBJ2-1	-
CASSQGRGGNQPQHF	TGTGCCAGCAGTCAAGGGAGGGGGGGAAATCAGCCCCAGCATTTT	-	TRBV4-2	TRBJ1-5	-
CARGTTSHSGANVLTF	TGTGCCAGGGGGACTACTTCACACTCTGGGGCCAACGTCCTGACTTTC	TRBD2	TRBV7-9	TRBJ2-6	-
CASSFGQLRGNEKLFF	TGTGCCAGCAGCTTCGGACAGCTAAGGGGTAATGAAAAACTGTTTTTT	-	TRBV5-8	TRBJ1-4	-
CASSPTSGWNTEAFF	TGTGCCAGCAGCCCCACATCGGGGTGGAACACTGAAGCTTTCTTT	-	TRBV7-6	TRBJ1-1	many
CASSWGSSNYGYTF	TGTGCCAGTAGCTGGGGCAGCTCTAACTATGGCTACACCTTC	-	TRBV19	TRBJ1-2	-
CANPAGGTNEKLFF	TGTGCCAACCCGGCGGGAGGAACTAATGAAAAACTGTTTTTT	-	TRBV24-1	TRBJ1-4	-
CASSLRASGNGEQYF	TGCGCCAGCAGCTTAAGGGCTAGCGGGAATGGCGAGCAGTACTTC	TRBD2	TRBV5-1	TRBJ2-7	-
CASSLLYWGTDRGNTEAFF	TGTGCCAGCAGTTTACTCTACTGGGGAACAGACAGGGGCAACACTGAAGCTTTCTTT	TRBD1	TRBV28	TRBJ1-1	-
CASSQMRVGYTF	TGTGCCAGCAGTCAGATGAGGGTTGGCTACACCTTC	-	TRBV28	TRBJ1-2	-
CASSQARLAKGETQYF	TGCGCCAGCAGCCAAGCCCGTCTAGCGAAGGGAGAGACCCAGTACTTC	-	TRBV5-1	TRBJ2-5	-
CASSSKGQQNTIYF	TGTGCCAGCAGCTCTAAGGGACAGCAAAACACCATATATTTT	TRBD1	TRBV7-2	TRBJ1-3	-
CASSLRGRESYNSPLHF	TGTGCCAGCAGCTTACGGGGGAGGGAATCCTATAATTCACCCCTCCACTTT	-	TRBV11-2	TRBJ1-6	once
CASSYYGTVNSPLHF	TGTGCCAGCAGTTACTATGGGACAGTTAATTCACCCCTCCACTTT	TRBD1	TRBV6-5	TRBJ1-6	-
CASSTRRGTEAFF	TGTGCCAGTAGTACCCGTAGGGGGACTGAAGCTTTCTTT	-	TRBV19	TRBJ1-1	-
CASSYSGRSNQPQHF	TGTGCCAGCAGTTACTCGGGGAGGAGCAATCAGCCCCAGCATTTT	-	TRBV6-5	TRBJ1-5	once
CASSANGQALSGYTF	TGTGCCAGTAGTGCAAACGGACAGGCTCTTAGTGGCTACACCTTC	TRBD1	TRBV19	TRBJ1-2	-
CASSGRGQTLKGYGYTF	TGTGCCAGCAGCGGACGGGGACAGACGCTCAAAGGGTATGGCTACACCTTC	TRBD1	TRBV9	TRBJ1-2	-
CASSLAGVTDTQYF	TGCGCCAGCAGCTTGGCAGGGGTCACAGATACGCAGTATTTT	-	TRBV5-1	TRBJ2-3	-
CASSRTSGRYEQYF	TGTGCCAGCAGTCGGACTAGCGGGAGGTACGAGCAGTACTTC	TRBD2	TRBV7-2	TRBJ2-7	-
CASSPGLARTEAFF	TGTGCCAGCAGCCCAGGGTTGGCTAGAACTGAAGCTTTCTTT	-	TRBV4-2	TRBJ1-1	-
CASSLSQAGRSGYTF	TGTGCCAGCAGCTTATCCCAAGCCGGGAGATCGGGCTACACCTTC	-	TRBV7-9	TRBJ1-2	-
CASSRDRVLGDTQYF	TGTGCCAGCAGCCGGGACAGGGTATTGGGTGATACGCAGTATTTT	TRBD1	TRBV3-1/TRBV3-2	TRBJ2-3	-
CASRLAANEQFF	TGTGCCAGCAGACTAGCAGCAAATGAGCAGTTCTTC	-	TRBV2	TRBJ2-1	-
CASSQDWGGEQFF	TGTGCCAGCAGCCAAGACTGGGGGGGTGAGCAGTTCTTC	TRBD2	TRBV3-1/TRBV3-2	TRBJ2-1	-
CASSLGGGNQPQHF	TGCGCCAGCAGCCTGGGCGGGGGCAATCAGCCCCAGCATTTT	-	TRBV5-1	TRBJ1-5	-
CASSYGDRGGGQPQHF	TGTGCCAGCAGTTACGGGGACAGGGGCGGCGGTCAGCCCCAGCATTTT	TRBD1	TRBV6-2/TRBV6-3	TRBJ1-5	-
CATTEIGGTGNTEAFF	TGTGCCACCACCGAAATAGGGGGGACAGGGAACACTGAAGCTTTCTTT	TRBD1	TRBV15	TRBJ1-1	-
CASSQVPWEGNQPQHF	TGTGCCAGCAGCCAGGTTCCCTGGGAGGGCAATCAGCCCCAGCATTTT	-	TRBV27	TRBJ1-5	-
CASSSIPPGTSGVRSSYEQYF	TGCGCCAGCAGCTCAATCCCCCCCGGGACTAGCGGAGTTAGGAGCTCCTACGAGCAGTACTTC	TRBD2	TRBV5-1	TRBJ2-7	-
CASRSGTANNEQFF	TGTGCCAGCAGATCCGGGACAGCGAACAATGAGCAGTTCTTC	TRBD1	TRBV7-9	TRBJ2-1	once
CASSEAGTGIYEQYF	TGTGCCAGCAGTGAAGCCGGGACAGGAATCTACGAGCAGTACTTC	TRBD1	TRBV6-1	TRBJ2-7	-
CASSLGGAGTEAFF	TGTGCCAGCAGCTTAGGAGGAGCCGGCACTGAAGCTTTCTTT	-	TRBV7-9	TRBJ1-1	-
CASSLRTSWGGELFF	TGTGCCAGCAGCTTGCGAACTAGCTGGGGCGGGGAGCTGTTTTTT	-	TRBV5-5	TRBJ2-2	-
CASRPAGGSYNEQFF	TGCGCCAGCAGACCTGCAGGGGGCTCCTACAATGAGCAGTTCTTC	TRBD1	TRBV5-1	TRBJ2-1	-
CASSQDRSLNQPQHF	TGTGCCAGCAGCCAAGACAGGAGCCTCAATCAGCCCCAGCATTTT	-	TRBV28	TRBJ1-5	few
CASSRGLAGGRNYEQYF	TGTGCCAGCAGCCGGGGACTAGCGGGAGGGAGGAACTACGAGCAGTACTTC	TRBD2	TRBV5-4	TRBJ2-7	-
CASSFWSSGSPSSYNEQFF	TGTGCCAGCAGCTTTTGGTCTAGCGGGAGCCCGAGCTCCTACAATGAGCAGTTCTTC	TRBD2	TRBV11-2	TRBJ2-1	-
CASSQAANYGYTF	TGTGCCAGCAGCCAAGCCGCTAACTATGGCTACACCTTC	-	TRBV3-1/TRBV3-2	TRBJ1-2	once
CASSSSGDRNTIYF	TGCGCCAGCAGCTCCTCTGGGGACAGAAACACCATATATTTT	-	TRBV5-1	TRBJ1-3	few
CASSLNTGTFVHGYTF	TGTGCCAGCAGCTTAAATACTGGGACTTTTGTGCATGGCTACACCTTC	-	TRBV28	TRBJ1-2	-
CASSILAGAAYNEQFF	TGTGCCAGCTCAATTCTAGCGGGGGCAGCCTACAATGAGCAGTTCTTC	TRBD2	TRBV18	TRBJ2-1	-
CASSIPGQGALGQETQYF	TGTGCCAGTAGTATTCCGGGACAGGGGGCACTGGGCCAAGAGACCCAGTACTTC	TRBD1	TRBV19	TRBJ2-5	-
CASSLQGTPYEQYF	TGTGCCAGCAGTTTACAAGGGACTCCTTACGAGCAGTACTTC	-	TRBV28	TRBJ2-7	-
CSVMGQGSNQPQHF	TGCAGCGTTATGGGACAGGGCTCCAATCAGCCCCAGCATTTT	TRBD1	TRBV29-1	TRBJ1-5	few
CASSHRTSGAGTDTQYF	TGTGCCAGCAGCCACCGGACTAGCGGGGCCGGCACAGATACGCAGTATTTT	TRBD2	TRBV3-1/TRBV3-2	TRBJ2-3	-
CASSLTSGGVYNEQFF	TGCGCCAGCAGCCTAACTAGCGGGGGGGTATACAATGAGCAGTTCTTC	TRBD2	TRBV5-1	TRBJ2-1	-
CASSFGGANYGYTF	TGTGCCAGCAGTTTCGGGGGGGCCAACTATGGCTACACCTTC	-	TRBV27	TRBJ1-2	-
CASSYSGLASGYTF	TGTGCCAGCAGTTATTCAGGGTTAGCTTCTGGCTACACCTTC	-	TRBV6-5	TRBJ1-2	-
CATSRGTGRSQPQHF	TGTGCCACCAGCAGAGGGACGGGGAGGAGTCAGCCCCAGCATTTT	-	TRBV15	TRBJ1-5	-
CASSPDIFYGYTF	TGTGCCAGCAGCCCCGACATTTTCTATGGCTACACCTTC	-	TRBV12-3/TRBV12-4	TRBJ1-2	-
CASSYETAGTEAFF	TGCGCCAGCAGCTATGAAACCGCGGGCACTGAAGCTTTCTTT	-	TRBV5-1	TRBJ1-1	-
CASNGQGRMNTEAFF	TGTGCCAGCAATGGACAGGGGAGGATGAACACTGAAGCTTTCTTT	TRBD1	TRBV2	TRBJ1-1	once
CATSDLFGSQETQYF	TGTGCCACCAGTGATTTGTTTGGCAGTCAAGAGACCCAGTACTTC	-	TRBV24-1	TRBJ2-5	-
CASSDDRVEFDGYTF	TGTGCCAGCAGTGACGACAGGGTAGAATTTGATGGCTACACCTTC	TRBD1	TRBV25-1	TRBJ1-2	-
CASSLAYPGQGHGYTF	TGTGCCAGCAGCTTAGCGTATCCCGGACAGGGGCATGGCTACACCTTC	TRBD1	TRBV7-2	TRBJ1-2	-
CASSVSNQPQHF	TGTGCCAGCAGCGTAAGCAATCAGCCCCAGCATTTT	-	TRBV28	TRBJ1-5	-
CASSLGGIGQANSPLHF	TGTGCCAGCAGCTTAGGGGGGATCGGACAGGCTAATTCACCCCTCCACTTT	TRBD1	TRBV7-2	TRBJ1-6	-